These 11 T cell receptor beta chains share one sample of origin, sequenced in a study of blood T cell repertoires in COVID-19. Here immunoSEQ multiplex PCR was the method, and the copy in TCRdb shows in-frame clones only, minus some. This table holds around 200,000 clones, roughly 90% found once. Sequences were obtained from peripheral blood. These receptors came from a man aged 35-49 years with active or convalescent COVID-19.

The rearrangement uses TRBV19 and TRBJ2-3, with D perhaps matching TRBD2 (6 bases). CDR3 size: 12 residues. V lost 4 bases, J lost 8 bases, and 10 bases lay in between. Germline V gene lookup returns CDR1 LNHDA and CDR2 SQIVND (reference sequence). The CDR3 sequence: CASSTGLPTQYF. In nucleotides, the CDR3 is TGTGCCAGTAGTACGGGACTCCCTACGCAGTATTTT.

Many counts were recorded for this clone. The chain has TRBV7-9 and TRBJ2-2; 7 nucleotides agree with TRBD2. This CDR3 has 14 amino acids. J gave up 5 bases and V 5 bases, and 5 bases lay outside the gene matches. CDR1 is SEHNR, CDR2 FQNEAQ, per germline (reference sequence). The CDR3 loop reads CASSPILATGELFF. The CDR3 DNA reads as TGTGCCAGCAGCCCGATACTAGCGACCGGGGAGCTGTTTTTT.

The chain joins TRBV19 to TRBJ1-5; D call uncertain. The V gene lost 4 bases and the J gene lost 6 bases, with 16 bases spanning the gap. CDR3 length: 15 residues. Germline CDR1 reads LNHDA; CDR2 reads SQIVND (reference sequence). The CDR3 protein is CASSKLGGNTQPQHF. CDR3 nucleotide sequence: TGTGCCAGTAGTAAACTAGGTGGGAATACTCAGCCCCAGCATTTT.

The genes are TRBV10-2 and TRBJ2-3; D uncertain. Looked up from germline, CDR1 is WSHSY and CDR2 is SAAADI. This CDR3 has 15 amino acids. Trimming shortened V by 1 base and J by 4 bases, and 12 bases separated the two germline ends. The CDR3 DNA follows: TGCGCCAGCAGTGAGTGGCCCCTAGGTGCAGATACGCAGTATTTT. Translated, it gives CASSEWPLGADTQYF.

This clone has only one observation. This chain connects TRBV5-4 to TRBJ1-1, with 8 bases fitting TRBD1. CDR1 and CDR2 from the germline V gene are SGHNT and YYREEE (reference sequence). This CDR3 spans 14 amino acids. Trimming at V came to 7 bases and at J to 4 bases, leaving 9 bases not matched to a gene. The CDR3 DNA follows: TGTGCCAGCGGAAAGACAGGGGTGGGCACTGAAGCTTTCTTT. The encoded protein is CASGKTGVGTEAFF.

In its sample, this clone was seen many times. V usage is TRBV6-5 and J usage is TRBJ2-2; 7 positions agree with TRBD1. V trimming: 2 bases; J trimming: 5 bases; junction bases outside the gene matches: 2. The germline V gene encodes CDR1 MNHEY and CDR2 SVGAGI. The CDR3 totals 14 residues. The CDR3 DNA follows: TGTGCCAGCAGTTACGACAGGGCGACCGGGGAGCTGTTTTTT. Protein: CASSYDRATGELFF.

The rearrangement uses TRBV15 and TRBJ1-2; D uncertain. From germline, CDR1 is LNHNV and CDR2 YYDKDF (reference sequence). V dropped 0 bases and J dropped 8 bases, with 7 bases sitting between them. This CDR3 has 12 amino acids. The CDR3 reads CATSRDAGGYTF. The CDR3 nucleotides read TGTGCCACCAGCAGAGATGCGGGAGGCTACACCTTC. The full variable domain, rest sourced from reference TRBV15 and TRBJ1-2, is DAMVIQNPRYQVTQFGKPVTLSCSQTLNHNVMYWYQQKSSQAPKLLFHYYDKDFNNEADTPDNFQSRRPNTSFCFLDIRSPGLGDTAMYLCATSRDAGGYTFGSGTRLTVV.

The V and J genes are TRBV27 and TRBJ2-5; 8 bases are shared with TRBD2. The CDR3 is 14 residues long. V lost 7 bases and J lost 5; bases outside the gene matches: 9. Germline V lookup: CDR1 MNHEY, CDR2 SMNVEV (reference sequence). The CDR3 nucleotides are TGTGCCAGCAAAGTAGCGGGGATCCTCGAGACCCAGTACTTC. As protein: CASKVAGILETQYF.

A note on this clone: The junction differs from germline at one of its ends, possibly a read error. This sequence joins TRBV4-2 and TRBJ2-7; D is unresolved. This CDR3 spans 11 amino acids. CDR1 is LGHNA, CDR2 YNFKEQ, per germline. CDR3 DNA sequence: TGTGCCAGCAGCCACATAGGAGTGTTGAACTTC. Its protein is CASSHIGVLNF.

The chain combines TRBV13 with TRBJ2-7, with D possibly TRBD1 on 5 matching bases. Germline V CDR1 and CDR2: PRHDT, FYEKMQ (reference sequence). Trimming left V 3 bases short and J 2 bases short, with 17 bases between. The CDR3 runs 16 residues. This chain's CDR3 is CASSLGLSPRTYEQYF. CDR3 in DNA: TGTGCCAGCAGCTTGGGGCTTTCACCGCGGACCTACGAGCAGTACTTC. Based on the CDR3 plus reference TRBV13 and TRBJ2-7, the full variable domain is AAGVIQSPRHLIKEKRETATLKCYPIPRHDTVYWYQQGPGQDPQFLISFYEKMQSDKGSIPDRFSAQQFSDYHSELNMSSLELGDSALYFCASSLGLSPRTYEQYFGPGTRLTVT.

CDR3 sequence: CASSMTEGVNYGYTF. In nucleotides, the CDR3 is TGTGCCAGCAGCATGACGGAGGGAGTAAACTATGGCTACACCTTC. The V call is TRBV2, the J call TRBJ1-2; no definite D call. Per the germline V gene, CDR1 is SNHLY and CDR2 is FYNNEI. With 6 bases removed from V and 2 bases from J, the gap between germline ends came to 16 bases. This CDR3 contains 15 residues. Together with reference TRBV2 and TRBJ1-2, the CDR3 gives the full variable domain: EPEVTQTPSHQVTQMGQEVILRCVPISNHLYFYWYRQILGQKVEFLVSFYNNEISEKSEIFDDQFSVERPDGSNFTLKIRSTKLEDSAMYFCASSMTEGVNYGYTFGSGTRLTVV.